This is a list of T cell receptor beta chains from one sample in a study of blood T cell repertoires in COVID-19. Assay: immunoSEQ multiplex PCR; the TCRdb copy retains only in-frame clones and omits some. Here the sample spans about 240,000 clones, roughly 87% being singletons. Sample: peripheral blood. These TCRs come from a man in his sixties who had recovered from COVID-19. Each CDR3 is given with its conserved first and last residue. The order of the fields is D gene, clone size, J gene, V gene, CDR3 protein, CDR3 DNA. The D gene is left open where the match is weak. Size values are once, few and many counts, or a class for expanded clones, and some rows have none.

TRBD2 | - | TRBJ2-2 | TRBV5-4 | CASSLAGASGGYRGELFF | TGTGCCAGCAGCTTGGCCGGGGCTAGCGGGGGTTATCGCGGGGAGCTGTTTTTT
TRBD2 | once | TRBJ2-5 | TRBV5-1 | CASRRGTSGGEETQYF | TGCGCCAGCAGAAGAGGGACTAGCGGGGGGGAAGAGACCCAGTACTTC
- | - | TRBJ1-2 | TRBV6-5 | CASSSNVGSTYGYTF | TGTGCCAGCAGTTCTAATGTGGGCAGTACCTATGGCTACACCTTC
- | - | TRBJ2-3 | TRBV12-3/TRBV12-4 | CASREGFDTQYF | TGTGCCAGCAGGGAGGGGTTTGATACGCAGTATTTT
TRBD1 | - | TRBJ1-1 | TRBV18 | CASSPPQGRHTEAFF | TGTGCCAGCTCACCTCCACAGGGGAGGCACACTGAAGCTTTCTTT
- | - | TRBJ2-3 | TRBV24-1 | CATSSSTSTDTQYF | TGTGCCACCAGTAGTTCCACAAGCACAGATACGCAGTATTTT
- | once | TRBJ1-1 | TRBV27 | CASSLVGGARRTEAFF | TGTGCCAGCAGCCTAGTTGGGGGGGCGCGGAGAACTGAAGCTTTCTTT
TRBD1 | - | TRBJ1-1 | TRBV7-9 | CASSPRTGKNTEAFF | TGTGCCAGCAGCCCCCGGACAGGGAAGAACACTGAAGCTTTCTTT
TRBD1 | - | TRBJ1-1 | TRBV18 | CASSPDDRAHTEAFF | TGTGCCAGCTCACCCGATGACAGGGCGCACACTGAAGCTTTCTTT
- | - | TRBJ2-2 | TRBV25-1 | CASSGYSGTVNTGELFF | TGTGCCAGCAGTGGGTACTCCGGGACTGTTAACACCGGGGAGCTGTTTTTT
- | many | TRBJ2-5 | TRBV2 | CASRGLETQYF | TGTGCCAGCAGGGGGCTGGAGACCCAGTACTTC
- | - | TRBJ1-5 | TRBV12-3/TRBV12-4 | CASSSRLNQPQHF | TGTGCCAGCAGTTCTAGGTTGAACCAGCCCCAGCATTTT
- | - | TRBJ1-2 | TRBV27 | CASTGGRNYGYTF | TGTGCCAGCACCGGGGGGCGGAACTATGGCTACACCTTC
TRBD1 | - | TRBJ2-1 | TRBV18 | CASSPIGQGGGDEQFF | TGTGCCAGCTCACCGATTGGACAGGGAGGCGGAGATGAGCAGTTCTTC
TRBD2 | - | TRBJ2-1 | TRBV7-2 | CASSYTRGGGNEQFF | TGTGCCAGCAGCTACACACGGGGGGGCGGGAATGAGCAGTTCTTC
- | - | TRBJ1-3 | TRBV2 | CASVVGGSGNTIYF | TGTGCCAGCGTTGTAGGGGGATCTGGAAACACCATATATTTT